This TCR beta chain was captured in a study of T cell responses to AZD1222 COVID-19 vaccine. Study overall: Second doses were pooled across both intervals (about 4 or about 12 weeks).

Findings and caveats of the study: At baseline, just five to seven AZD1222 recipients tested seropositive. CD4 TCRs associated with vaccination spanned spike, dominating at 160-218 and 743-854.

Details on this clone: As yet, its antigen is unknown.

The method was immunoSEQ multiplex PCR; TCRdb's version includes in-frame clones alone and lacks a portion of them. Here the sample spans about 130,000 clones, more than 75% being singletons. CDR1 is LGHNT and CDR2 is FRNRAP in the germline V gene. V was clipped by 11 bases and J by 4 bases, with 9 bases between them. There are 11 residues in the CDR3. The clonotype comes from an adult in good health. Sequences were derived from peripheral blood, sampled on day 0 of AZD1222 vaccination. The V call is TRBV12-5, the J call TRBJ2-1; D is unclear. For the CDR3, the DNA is TGTGCTCCCCCGAGGTACAATGAGCAGTTCTTC. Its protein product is CAPPRYNEQFF.